This T cell receptor (beta chain) stems from a study of PD-1 blockade in classical Hodgkin lymphoma. Overall study findings and caveats: Among the patients, those starting nivolumab under 1 year after ASCT were excluded. Healthy donors were reported to have higher baseline TCR diversity than newly diagnosed patients.

This clone has a handful of counts. Its antigen is unknown. Assay used: immunoSEQ multiplex PCR; TCRdb lists only in-frame clones, some missing. This table holds 35,000 to 50,000 clones, approximately 83% found once. Each patient relapsed following autologous stem cell transplantation, and prior brentuximab vedotin exposure differed. The CDR3 covers 13 residues. V was pared by 3 bases and J by 1 base, with 6 bases between. The germline V gene encodes CDR1 KGHSH and CDR2 LQKENI. The sample consisted of peripheral blood mononuclear cells (PBMCs), taken at baseline. This clonotype originated in a human donor with classical Hodgkin lymphoma. J is TRBJ1-1 and V is TRBV18; the D is unclear. CDR3 protein: CASSPNRNTEAFF. The CDR3 DNA reads TGTGCCAGCTCACCTAACAGGAACACTGAAGCTTTCTTT.